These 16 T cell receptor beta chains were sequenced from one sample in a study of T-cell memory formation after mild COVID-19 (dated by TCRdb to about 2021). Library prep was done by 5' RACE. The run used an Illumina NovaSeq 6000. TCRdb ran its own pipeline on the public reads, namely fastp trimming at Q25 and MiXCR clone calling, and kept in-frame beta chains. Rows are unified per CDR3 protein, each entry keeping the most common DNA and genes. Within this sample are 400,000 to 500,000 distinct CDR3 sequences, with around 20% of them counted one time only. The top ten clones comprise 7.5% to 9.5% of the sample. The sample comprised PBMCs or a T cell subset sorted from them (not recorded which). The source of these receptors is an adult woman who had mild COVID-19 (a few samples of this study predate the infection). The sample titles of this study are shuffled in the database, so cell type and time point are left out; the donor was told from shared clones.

The CDR3 loop reads CASSSSDRDTEAFF. CDR3 nucleotide sequence: TGTGCCAGCAGTTCCTCGGACAGGGACACTGAAGCTTTCTTT. This chain connects TRBV13 to TRBJ1-1, with 8 bases fitting TRBD1. The trim removed 6 bases at V and 3 bases at J, leaving 6 bases unmatched. CDR1 PRHDT and CDR2 FYEKMQ come from the germline V gene (reference sequence). The CDR3 is 14 amino acids.

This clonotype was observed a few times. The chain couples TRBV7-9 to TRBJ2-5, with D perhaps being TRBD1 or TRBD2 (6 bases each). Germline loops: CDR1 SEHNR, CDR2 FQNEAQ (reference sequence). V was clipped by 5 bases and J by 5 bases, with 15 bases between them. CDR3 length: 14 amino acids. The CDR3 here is CASSRGHRGETQYF. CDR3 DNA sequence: TGTGCCAGCAGCCGGGGACACCGGGGGGAGACCCAGTACTTC. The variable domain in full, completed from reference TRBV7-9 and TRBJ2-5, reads DTGVSQNPRHKITKRGQNVTFRCDPISEHNRLYWYRQTLGQGPEFLTYFQNEAQLEKSRLLSDRFSAERPKGSFSTLEIQRTEQGDSAMYLCASSRGHRGETQYFGPGTRLLVL.

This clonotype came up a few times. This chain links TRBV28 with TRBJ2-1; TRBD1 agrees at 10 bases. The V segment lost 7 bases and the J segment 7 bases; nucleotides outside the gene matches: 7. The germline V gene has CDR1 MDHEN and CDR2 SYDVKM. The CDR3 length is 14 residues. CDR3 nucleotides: TGTGCCAGCACCAGGACAGGGGGTCGGAATGAGCAGTTCTTC. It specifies CASTRTGGRNEQFF.

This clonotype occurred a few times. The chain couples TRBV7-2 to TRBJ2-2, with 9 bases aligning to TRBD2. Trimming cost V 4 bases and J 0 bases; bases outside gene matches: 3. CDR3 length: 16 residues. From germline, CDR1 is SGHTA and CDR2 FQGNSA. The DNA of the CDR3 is TGTGCCAGCAGCTCGACTAGCGGCGCGAACACCGGGGAGCTGTTTTTT. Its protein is CASSSTSGANTGELFF.

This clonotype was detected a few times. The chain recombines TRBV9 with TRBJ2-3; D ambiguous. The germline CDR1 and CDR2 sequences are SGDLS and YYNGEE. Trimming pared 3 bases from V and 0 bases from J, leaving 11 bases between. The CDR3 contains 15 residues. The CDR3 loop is CASSADGTSTDTQYF. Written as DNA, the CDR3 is TGTGCCAGCAGCGCCGACGGAACTAGCACAGATACGCAGTATTTT.

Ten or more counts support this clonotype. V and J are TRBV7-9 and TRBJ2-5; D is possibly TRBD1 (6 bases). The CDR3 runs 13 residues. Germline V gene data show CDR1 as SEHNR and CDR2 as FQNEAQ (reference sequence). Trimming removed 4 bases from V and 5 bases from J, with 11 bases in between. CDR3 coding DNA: TGTGCCAGCAGCTCGACAGGAGAGGAGACCCAGTACTTC. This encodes CASSSTGEETQYF. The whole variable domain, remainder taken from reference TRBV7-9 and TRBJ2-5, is DTGVSQNPRHKITKRGQNVTFRCDPISEHNRLYWYRQTLGQGPEFLTYFQNEAQLEKSRLLSDRFSAERPKGSFSTLEIQRTEQGDSAMYLCASSSTGEETQYFGPGTRLLVL.

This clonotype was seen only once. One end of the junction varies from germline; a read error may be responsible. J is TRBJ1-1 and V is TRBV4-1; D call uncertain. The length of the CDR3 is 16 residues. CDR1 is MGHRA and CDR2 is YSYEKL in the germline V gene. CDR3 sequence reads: CASTVGGGFGKTESFF. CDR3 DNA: TGCGCCAGCACCGTGGGCGGAGGGTTTGGGAAGACTGAATCTTTCTTT.

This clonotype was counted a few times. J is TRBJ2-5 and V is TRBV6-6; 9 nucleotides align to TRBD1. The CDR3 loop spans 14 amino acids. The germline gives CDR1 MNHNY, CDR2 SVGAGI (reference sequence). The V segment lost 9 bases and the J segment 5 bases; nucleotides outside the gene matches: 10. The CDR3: CASTGQGIGETQYF. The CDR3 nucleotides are TGTGCCAGTACGGGACAGGGTATAGGGGAGACCCAGTACTTC.

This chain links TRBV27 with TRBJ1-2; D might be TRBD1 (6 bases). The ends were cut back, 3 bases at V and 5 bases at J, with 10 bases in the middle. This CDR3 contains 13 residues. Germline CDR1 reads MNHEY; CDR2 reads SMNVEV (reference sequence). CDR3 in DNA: TGTGCCAGCAGTTTCTCAGGGGCATATGGCTACACCTTC. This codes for CASSFSGAYGYTF.

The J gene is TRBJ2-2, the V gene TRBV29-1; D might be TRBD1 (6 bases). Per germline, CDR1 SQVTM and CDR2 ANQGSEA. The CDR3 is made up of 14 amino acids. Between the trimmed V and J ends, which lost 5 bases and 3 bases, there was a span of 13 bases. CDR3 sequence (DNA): TGCAGCGTTCGCCGGACAGCTGACACCGGGGAGCTGTTTTTT. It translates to CSVRRTADTGELFF.

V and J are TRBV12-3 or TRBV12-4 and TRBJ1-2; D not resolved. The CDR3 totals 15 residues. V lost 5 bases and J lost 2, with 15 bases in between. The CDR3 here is CASSPSGRPNYGYTF. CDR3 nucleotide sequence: TGTGCCAGCAGTCCCAGCGGCAGACCAAACTATGGCTACACCTTC.

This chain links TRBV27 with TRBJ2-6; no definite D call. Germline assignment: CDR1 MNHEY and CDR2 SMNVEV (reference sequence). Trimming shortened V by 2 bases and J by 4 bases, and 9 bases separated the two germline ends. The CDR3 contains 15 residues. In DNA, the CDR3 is TGTGCCAGCAGTTTAAGCCCGTCCGGGGCCAACGTCCTGACTTTC. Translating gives CASSLSPSGANVLTF.

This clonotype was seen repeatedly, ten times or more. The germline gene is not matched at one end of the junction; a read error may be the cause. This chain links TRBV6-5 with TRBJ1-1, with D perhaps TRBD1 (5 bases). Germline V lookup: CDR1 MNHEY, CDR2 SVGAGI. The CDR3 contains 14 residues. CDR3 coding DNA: TGTGCCAGCAAGCCAGTGGGGGTGAAGACTGAAGCTTTCTTT. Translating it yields CASKPVGVKTEAFF.

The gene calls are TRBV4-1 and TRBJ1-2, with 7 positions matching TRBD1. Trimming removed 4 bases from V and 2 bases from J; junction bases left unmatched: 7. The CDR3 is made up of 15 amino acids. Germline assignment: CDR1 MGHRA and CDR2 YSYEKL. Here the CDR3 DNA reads TGCGCCAGCAGCCTGGGGACAGTTACAAACTATGGCTACACCTTC. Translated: CASSLGTVTNYGYTF.

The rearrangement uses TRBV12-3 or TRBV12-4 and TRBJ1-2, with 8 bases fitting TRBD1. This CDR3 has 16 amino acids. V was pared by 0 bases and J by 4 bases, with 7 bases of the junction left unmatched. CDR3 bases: TGTGCCAGCAGTTTAGCCCGAGCCGACAGGGGCTATGGCTACACCTTC. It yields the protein CASSLARADRGYGYTF.

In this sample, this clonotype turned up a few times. The CDR3 sequence: CASSPSGSRSYNEQFF. For the CDR3, the DNA is TGTGCCAGCAGTCCCTCCGGGAGCCGCTCCTACAATGAGCAGTTCTTC. This chain links TRBV27 with TRBJ2-1, with a possible D match to TRBD2 (6 bases). V lost 5 bases and J 0 bases, leaving 14 bases between the germline ends. CDR3 length: 16 amino acids. The V gene's germline CDR1 is MNHEY and CDR2 SMNVEV (reference sequence).